The next 19 T cell receptor beta chains were all read from a single sample in a study of HIV-infected children after antiretroviral therapy interruption. Noted treatment: PENTA 11 planned treatment interruption arm or continuous ART arm. A 3' RACE protocol on RNA, with unique molecular identifiers, produced the TCR library. TCRdb recomputed calls from the 3' RACE reads with MiXCR, one row per CDR3 protein. The sample gives about 89,000 distinct CDR3 sequences, approximately 6.9% of which show up once; about 1.1% is in the top ten. This specimen was CD45RA+ CD4+ T cells from PBMCs, pooled from several time points, taken from a donor given antiretroviral therapy, either interrupted or continuous. Subset noted: naive CD4+ CD45RA+ CD45RO- T cells. Receptor source: a pool of human donors with HIV.

This clonotype was detected ten times or more. The J gene is TRBJ2-3, the V gene TRBV7-3; D not resolved. The CDR3 is 14 residues long. Germline assignment: CDR1 SGHTA and CDR2 FQGTGA. The V end was cut by 4 bases, the J end by 0 bases, with 8 bases between. DNA of the CDR3: TGTGCCAGCAGCTCCGGACCGAGCACAGATACGCAGTATTTT. Translated, it gives CASSSGPSTDTQYF.

This clonotype has ten or more counts. The rearrangement joins TRBV7-6 to TRBJ1-6; TRBD1 matches 10 bases. Germline CDR1 reads SGHVS; CDR2 reads FNYEAQ. V shed 5 bases and J 7 bases; nucleotides not matched to a gene: 14. The CDR3 has 18 amino acids. CDR3 sequence reads: CASSLRGQGEVGNSPLHF. CDR3 nucleotide sequence: TGTGCCAGCAGCCTCCGCGGACAGGGGGAGGTGGGAAATTCACCCCTCCACTTT.

In its sample, this clonotype was seen a few times. The rearrangement links TRBV5-1 to TRBJ2-1; 10 bases map to TRBD1. Germline V gene sequence: CDR1 SGHRS, CDR2 YFSETQ. CDR3 length: 16 residues. Trimming cost V 0 bases and J 7 bases; bases outside gene matches: 7. The CDR3 spells CASSLVPGQGKNEQFF. The CDR3 region has the DNA TGCGCCAGCAGCTTGGTTCCGGGACAGGGGAAGAATGAGCAGTTCTTC.

This clonotype was counted between two and nine times. The chain carries TRBV5-1 and TRBJ1-1, with D possibly matching TRBD1 (5 bases). Trimming pared 3 bases from V and 5 bases from J, leaving 14 bases between. CDR1 and CDR2 from the germline V gene are SGHRS and YFSETQ. The CDR3 is made up of 14 amino acids. CDR3 amino acids: CASSSGTGKTEAFF. DNA for the CDR3: TGCGCCAGCAGCTCAGGGACGGGGAAGACTGAAGCTTTCTTT.

Many counts were recorded for this clonotype. V is TRBV6-1 and J is TRBJ2-7; 10 positions agree with TRBD1. Per germline, CDR1 MNHNS and CDR2 SASEGT. The CDR3 sequence is 16 residues long. The trim removed 1 base at V and 2 bases at J, leaving 5 bases unmatched. The DNA for the CDR3 is TGTGCCAGCAGTGAAGTCTGGGGACAGGGGACCTACGAGCAGTACTTC. It translates to CASSEVWGQGTYEQYF.

Only a few counts were recorded for this clonotype. This chain joins TRBV11-2 and TRBJ2-3; 7 bases fit TRBD2. The trim removed 8 bases at V and 6 bases at J, leaving 20 bases unmatched. The CDR3 is made up of 17 amino acids. CDR1 and CDR2 from the germline V gene are SGHAT and FQNNGV. The DNA for the CDR3 is TGTGCCAGCCTGGGGAGGGGAGGGCCGCGGATCTCTGATACGCAGTATTTT. Protein product: CASLGRGGPRISDTQYF.

This clonotype was counted ten times or more. J is TRBJ2-1 and V is TRBV6-2 or TRBV6-3; no reliable D call. Trimming removed 2 bases at V and 10 bases at J, with 6 bases between. Per the germline V gene, CDR1 is MNHEY and CDR2 is SVGEGT. The CDR3 length is 11 residues. For the CDR3, the DNA is TGTGCCAGCAGTTACCACACCGAGCAGTTCTTC. It codes for CASSYHTEQFF.

This clonotype has only a few counts. The chain combines TRBV7-9 with TRBJ1-1; 7 nucleotides align to TRBD1. Germline CDR1 is SEHNR and CDR2 is FQNEAQ (reference sequence). There are 17 residues in the CDR3. Trimming took 5 bases from V and 1 from J; bases not matched to a gene: 13. This CDR3 reads CASSPTGLTGENTEAFF. The CDR3 DNA reads TGTGCCAGCAGCCCCACCGGCCTAACAGGGGAGAACACTGAAGCTTTCTTT.

This clonotype was seen at least ten times. V gene TRBV7-3 combines with J gene TRBJ2-5; D is perhaps TRBD2 (7 bases). Germline V gene data show CDR1 as SGHTA and CDR2 as FQGTGA. The CDR3 extends over 14 amino acids. Trimming left V 6 bases short and J 6 bases short, with 17 bases between. The CDR3 reads CASSQRGGVKTQYF. The CDR3, as DNA: TGTGCCAGCAGTCAAAGGGGGGGGGTGAAGACCCAGTACTTC. Complete variable domain (other parts from reference TRBV7-3 and TRBJ2-5): GAGVSQTPSNKVTEKGKYVELRCDPISGHTALYWYRQSLGQGPEFLIYFQGTGAADDSGLPNDRFFAVRPEGSVSTLKIQRTERGDSAVYLCASSQRGGVKTQYFGPGTRLLVL.

This clonotype appeared many times. The chain has TRBV9 and TRBJ2-2, with D tentatively TRBD1 (5 bases). The CDR3 length is 13 residues. Trimming stripped 0 bases from V and 13 bases from J, with 13 bases between. Germline V gene sequence: CDR1 SGDLS, CDR2 YYNGEE. The CDR3, as DNA: TGTGCCAGCAGCGTAGTTCAAGGAACAGGGCTGTTTTTT. Amino acid sequence: CASSVVQGTGLFF.

Of note for this clonotype: One base away lies a much larger clone, so this may be a sequencing read error. This chain uses TRBV18 with TRBJ2-1; 7 nucleotides align to TRBD2. Germline V gives CDR1 KGHSH, CDR2 LQKENI. The J segment lost 8 bases and the V segment lost 3 bases, leaving 16 bases of the junction unmatched. The CDR3 totals 17 residues. CDR3 sequence reads: CASSPIRSAGTTDEQFF. The CDR3 nucleotides read TGTGCCAGCTCACCCATACGATCAGCGGGAACTACGGATGAGCAGTTCTTC.

This clonotype was observed at least ten times. The chain is built from TRBV27 and TRBJ2-7, with a weak D call TRBD2 (6 bases). The length of the CDR3 is 13 residues. The V and J ends lost 6 bases and 4 bases respectively, with 13 bases between them. Germline-derived CDR1 and CDR2 are MNHEY and SMNVEV (reference sequence). CDR3 region: CASRSGDRYEQYF. In nucleotides, the CDR3 is TGTGCCAGCAGGTCGGGGGATAGGTACGAGCAGTACTTC.

This clonotype was seen ten or more times. This chain uses TRBV6-4 with TRBJ2-5, with a tentative D call TRBD2 (5 bases). The CDR3 is 17 amino acids. The V gene lost 6 bases and the J gene lost 1 base, with 21 bases spanning the gap. Germline V CDR1 and CDR2: MRHNA, SNTAGT. CDR3 region: CASSRRVGRVRQETQYF. In DNA form, the CDR3 reads TGTGCCAGCAGCCGCCGCGTCGGGCGGGTGCGCCAAGAGACCCAGTACTTC.

This clonotype was counted ten times or more. The chain couples TRBV6-6 to TRBJ1-6; 7 nucleotides line up with TRBD1. The germline CDR1 and CDR2 sequences are MNHNY and SVGAGI (reference sequence). CDR3 size: 12 residues. V was pared by 5 bases and J by 10 bases, with 2 bases of the junction left unmatched. The CDR3 region is CASSDRVSPLHF. For the CDR3, the DNA is TGTGCCAGCAGTGACAGGGTATCACCCCTCCACTTT.

This clonotype has more than one count but fewer than ten. The rearrangement links TRBV3-1 to TRBJ2-4, with TRBD2 matching over 10 bases. Losses at the gene ends were 1 base for V and 0 bases for J; bases not matched to a gene: 3. Germline V gives CDR1 LGHDT, CDR2 YNNKEL (reference sequence). CDR3 length: 17 amino acids. The CDR3 DNA reads as TGTGCCAGCAGCCAAGCCGGGACTAGCGAAGCCAAAAACATTCAGTACTTC. Its protein product is CASSQAGTSEAKNIQYF.

This clonotype was detected only a few times. This sequence joins TRBV7-3 and TRBJ2-1; tentative D call: TRBD1 (5 bases). This CDR3 spans 13 amino acids. The germline CDR1 and CDR2 sequences are SGHTA and FQGTGA. V was shortened by 2 bases and J by 7 bases, with 9 bases between the two germline ends. CDR3 in amino acids: CASSLSTENEQFF. As DNA, the CDR3 is TGTGCCAGCAGCTTATCGACAGAAAATGAGCAGTTCTTC.

The rearrangement joins TRBV2 to TRBJ1-5, with D unclear. The CDR3 length is 14 residues. Per the germline V gene, CDR1 is SNHLY and CDR2 is FYNNEI. Trimming took off 8 bases at V and 3 bases at J, with 14 bases between the two ends. The CDR3 region is CASSRALANQPQHF. The CDR3 coding sequence is TGTGCCAGCTCAAGAGCCCTAGCCAATCAGCCCCAGCATTTT.

The chain combines TRBV14 with TRBJ2-1; the D gene is possibly TRBD2 (6 bases). The V and J ends lost 2 bases and 0 bases respectively, with 17 bases between them. Germline values: CDR1 SGHDN, CDR2 FVKESK. The CDR3 sequence is 18 residues long. For the CDR3, the DNA is TGTGCCAGCAGCCAACCGGAACGGGACTGGAGCTCCTACAATGAGCAGTTCTTC. Its protein product is CASSQPERDWSSYNEQFF.

The sample holds many counts of this clonotype. V gene TRBV19 combines with J gene TRBJ1-1, with D possibly being TRBD1 (5 bases). Germline CDR1 LNHDA, CDR2 SQIVND (reference sequence). With 5 bases removed from V and 0 bases from J, the gap between germline ends came to 19 bases. The CDR3 runs 17 residues. CDR3 sequence (DNA): TGTGCCAGTAGTCCCTGGGGCATAATCTCCATGAACACTGAAGCTTTCTTT. Its translation is CASSPWGIISMNTEAFF.